The rows below give T cell receptor beta chains drawn from one sample of a study of cytomegalovirus exposure and HLA in healthy donors. This table comes from immunoSEQ multiplex PCR, and its TCRdb copy is limited to in-frame clones, with some not included. The table includes around 100,000 clones, approximately 7.1% detected once. Sequencing input: PBMCs. The receptors here all came from a man aged 45-65 years in good health and CMV-seronegative. CDR3s include the opening cysteine and the closing phenylalanine or tryptophan. D genes are given only for firm matches. Rows may omit the clone size; those that give it use once, few, many or a size class.

cdr3_aa cdr3_nt v_call clone_size j_call d_call
CASRRTQNTGELFF TGTGCCAGCAGGAGGACTCAGAACACCGGGGAGCTGTTTTTT TRBV7-3 few TRBJ2-2 -
CASRHQQGGGNTIYF TGTGCCAGCAGACACCAACAGGGCGGTGGAAACACCATATATTTT TRBV28 - TRBJ1-3 -
CAISEQVGPENSPLHF TGTGCCATCAGTGAGCAGGTGGGGCCGGAGAATTCACCCCTCCACTTT TRBV10-3 few TRBJ1-6 -
CASSWGQGLADTQYF TGTGCCAGCAGCTGGGGACAGGGGTTAGCAGATACGCAGTATTTT TRBV11-3 few TRBJ2-3 TRBD1
CASSPNLSGTGNQPQHF TGCGCCAGCAGCCCAAACCTATCCGGGACAGGGAATCAGCCCCAGCATTTT TRBV4-1 few TRBJ1-5 TRBD1
CASSTEQGRSYGYTF TGTGCCAGCAGCACGGAACAGGGACGAAGCTATGGCTACACCTTC TRBV11-2 few TRBJ1-2 -
CASSAPPGDTQYF TGTGCCAGCAGCGCCCCTCCCGGTGATACGCAGTATTTT TRBV9 - TRBJ2-3 -
CASSPSGTGALYEQYF TGTGCCAGCAGCCCATCCGGGACAGGGGCTCTCTACGAGCAGTACTTC TRBV7-3 - TRBJ2-7 TRBD1
CSVASSSGRAMGYEQYF TGCAGCGTTGCCTCATCTAGCGGGAGGGCCATGGGTTACGAGCAGTACTTC TRBV29-1 few TRBJ2-7 TRBD2
CAIRPASRRANYGYTF TGTGCCATCAGGCCCGCGAGCAGGAGGGCTAACTATGGCTACACCTTC TRBV10-3 few TRBJ1-2 -
CASRPSGTVRYGYTF TGCGCCAGCAGACCTTCCGGGACAGTTCGCTATGGCTACACCTTC TRBV5-1 - TRBJ1-2 TRBD1
CASSLGSANEQFF TGTGCCAGCAGTTTGGGGAGCGCAAACGAGCAGTTCTTC TRBV28 - TRBJ2-1 -
CASSAIPGQGSYGYTF TGTGCCAGCAGTGCTATCCCGGGACAGGGGTCCTATGGCTACACCTTC TRBV27 few TRBJ1-2 TRBD1
CASSPSRSLGGETQYF TGTGCCAGCAGTCCTAGTCGGTCCCTAGGGGGAGAGACCCAGTACTTC TRBV27 few TRBJ2-5 -